Listed below are T cell receptor beta chains from one sample, sequenced in a study of blood T cell repertoires in COVID-19. Using immunoSEQ multiplex PCR, the repertoire was profiled, and TCRdb retains in-frame clones only, with some absent. The sample records a few hundred thousand clones, around 82% being singletons. The specimen was peripheral blood. These receptors were taken from a woman aged 55-69 years with acute or convalescent COVID-19. Each CDR3 is given with its conserved first and last residue. Each record gives: V gene, J gene, clone size, D gene, CDR3 DNA, CDR3 protein. D genes are given only for firm matches. Some rows mark clone size as missing; the rest say once, few, many or name a class of expanded clone.

V: TRBV19
J: TRBJ1-5
size: few
D: .
DNA: TGTGCCAGTAGCTCCAGGGCCAATCAGCCCCAGCATTTT
CDR3: CASSSRANQPQHF

V: TRBV7-2
J: TRBJ2-7
size: .
D: .
DNA: TGTGCCAGCAGCTCTAACAGGGAATCCTACGAGCAGTACTTC
CDR3: CASSSNRESYEQYF

V: TRBV3-1/TRBV3-2
J: TRBJ1-4
size: once
D: .
DNA: TGTGCCAGCAGCCAAGATCTCCCCTCGCTCAGGGAAAAACTGTTTTTT
CDR3: CASSQDLPSLREKLFF

V: TRBV5-4
J: TRBJ1-2
size: .
D: TRBD1
DNA: TGTGCCAGCAGCTACAGGGGGCGCATCTACTACTATGGCTACACCTTC
CDR3: CASSYRGRIYYYGYTF

V: TRBV30
J: TRBJ1-1
size: .
D: .
DNA: TGTGCCTGGGAAAGATCGGGGTCTGAAGCTTTCTTT
CDR3: CAWERSGSEAFF

V: TRBV7-2
J: TRBJ1-2
size: .
D: TRBD1
DNA: TGTGCCAGCAGCTTAGGTGGGACAGGGAAATCTATTGGTGGCTACACCTTC
CDR3: CASSLGGTGKSIGGYTF

V: TRBV27
J: TRBJ2-3
size: .
D: TRBD1
DNA: TGTGCCAGCAGTTTAGACAGGGCTTCTACAGATACGCAGTATTTT
CDR3: CASSLDRASTDTQYF

V: TRBV5-1
J: TRBJ2-2
size: .
D: .
DNA: TGCGCCAGCAGCTTGACCGGGGCGAACACCGGGGAGCTGTTTTTT
CDR3: CASSLTGANTGELFF

V: TRBV7-9
J: TRBJ2-5
size: .
D: TRBD2
DNA: TGTGCCAGCAGCCGACTAGCGGGGGGCCAAGAGACCCAGTACTTC
CDR3: CASSRLAGGQETQYF

V: TRBV19
J: TRBJ1-2
size: .
D: .
DNA: TGTGCCAGTAGTATCTCAGACATGGACTACACCTTC
CDR3: CASSISDMDYTF

V: TRBV30
J: TRBJ1-2
size: .
D: TRBD1
DNA: TGTGCCTGGAGACCGCCTGGACAGGTCGCCTATGGCTACACCTTC
CDR3: CAWRPPGQVAYGYTF

V: TRBV19
J: TRBJ1-5
size: .
D: .
DNA: TGTGCCAGTAGTATAGAGACAGGCTTGGGTCAGCCCCAGCATTTT
CDR3: CASSIETGLGQPQHF

V: TRBV7-2
J: TRBJ2-5
size: .
D: TRBD2
DNA: TGTGCCAGCAGCTTGGGACTAGCGCCAGAGACCCAGTACTTC
CDR3: CASSLGLAPETQYF

V: TRBV5-1
J: TRBJ2-6
size: once
D: TRBD2
DNA: TGCGCCAGCGGGGAGGGGCCTGGGGCCAACGTCCTGACTTTC
CDR3: CASGEGPGANVLTF

V: TRBV18
J: TRBJ1-1
size: .
D: .
DNA: TGTGCCAGCTCACCGTCTGCACTCATGAACACTGAAGCTTTCTTT
CDR3: CASSPSALMNTEAFF

V: TRBV30
J: TRBJ1-1
size: .
D: .
DNA: TGTGCCTGCCATGGGGGGATGAACACTGAAGCTTTCTTT
CDR3: CACHGGMNTEAFF

V: TRBV4-1
J: TRBJ1-2
size: .
D: TRBD1
DNA: TGCGCCAGCAGCCCGGGACAGGGGACCTTCGGTGGCTACACCTTC
CDR3: CASSPGQGTFGGYTF

V: TRBV27
J: TRBJ2-7
size: .
D: TRBD2
DNA: TGTGCCAGCAGTTTTTCCGGGGAGGGCTCCTACGAGCAGTACTTC
CDR3: CASSFSGEGSYEQYF

V: TRBV10-1
J: TRBJ1-4
size: .
D: .
DNA: TGCGCCAGCAGTGATTCTCGGGAAAAGTTTTTT
CDR3: CASSDSREKFF

V: TRBV7-2
J: TRBJ1-3
size: once
D: .
DNA: TGTGCCAGCAGCTTACAGATAGGGACAGGAAACACCATATATTTT
CDR3: CASSLQIGTGNTIYF

V: TRBV20-1
J: TRBJ2-1
size: .
D: .
DNA: TGCAGTGCTAGTCTGGCTGAGCGGCAGTTCTTC
CDR3: CSASLAERQFF

V: TRBV2
J: TRBJ1-2
size: .
D: .
DNA: TGTGCCAGCAGTGAGCAGGGTGACTATGGCTACACCTTC
CDR3: CASSEQGDYGYTF

V: TRBV4-1
J: TRBJ2-5
size: .
D: .
DNA: TGCGCCAGCAGCCCACGGGACACCCTCCAAGAGACCCAGTACTTC
CDR3: CASSPRDTLQETQYF